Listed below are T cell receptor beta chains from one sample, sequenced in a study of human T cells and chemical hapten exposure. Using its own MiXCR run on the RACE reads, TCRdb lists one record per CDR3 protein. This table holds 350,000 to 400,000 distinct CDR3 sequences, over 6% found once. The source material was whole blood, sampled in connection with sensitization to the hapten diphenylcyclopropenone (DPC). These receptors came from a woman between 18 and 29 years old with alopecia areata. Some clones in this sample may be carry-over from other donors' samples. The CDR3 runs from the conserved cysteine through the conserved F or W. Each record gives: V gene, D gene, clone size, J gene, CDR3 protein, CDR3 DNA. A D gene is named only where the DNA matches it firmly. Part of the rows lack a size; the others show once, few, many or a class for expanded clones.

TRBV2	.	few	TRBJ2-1	CASSSSPSYNEQFF	TGTGCCAGCAGTTCTAGCCCGTCCTACAATGAGCAGTTCTTC
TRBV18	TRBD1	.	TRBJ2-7	CASSRGQPGDSYEQYF	TGTGCCAGCTCACGGGGACAGCCCGGAGACTCTTACGAGCAGTACTTC
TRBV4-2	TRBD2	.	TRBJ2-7	CASSQVALAGGVHEQYF	TGTGCCAGCAGCCAAGTAGCGTTAGCGGGGGGCGTCCACGAGCAGTACTTC
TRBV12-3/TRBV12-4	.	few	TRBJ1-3	CAGQTSSGNTIYF	TGTGCCGGACAAACGAGCTCTGGAAACACCATATATTTT
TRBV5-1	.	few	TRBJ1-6	CASSQDRTEVGRSYNSPLHF	TGCGCCAGCAGCCAGGACCGGACAGAGGTGGGTCGATCCTATAATTCACCCCTCCACTTT
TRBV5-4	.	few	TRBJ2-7	CATAGGTDEQYF	TGTGCCACGGCAGGAGGGACCGACGAGCAGTACTTC
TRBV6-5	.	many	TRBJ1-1	CASWRRGYSTAGTEAFF	TGTGCCAGCTGGCGGCGGGGGTACTCAACGGCGGGGACTGAAGCTTTCTTT
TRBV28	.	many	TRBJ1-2	CASSPNYGYTF	TGTGCCAGCAGTCCTAACTATGGCTACACCTTC
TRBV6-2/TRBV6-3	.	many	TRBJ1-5	CASSYASGDGVQPQHF	TGTGCCAGCAGTTACGCTTCAGGGGATGGGGTGCAGCCCCAGCATTTT
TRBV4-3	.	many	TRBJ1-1	CASSARQANTEAFF	TGCGCCAGCAGCGCACGACAGGCGAACACTGAAGCTTTCTTT
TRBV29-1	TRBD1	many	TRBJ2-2	CSVAGQGPTLNTGELFF	TGCAGCGTTGCAGGACAGGGTCCAACTTTGAACACCGGGGAGCTGTTTTTT
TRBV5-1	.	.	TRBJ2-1	CASTDGFREQFF	TGCGCCAGCACGGACGGTTTCAGGGAGCAGTTCTTC
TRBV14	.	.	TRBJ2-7	CASSQVGGGMGYEQYF	TGTGCCAGCAGCCAAGTGGGCGGAGGGATGGGCTACGAGCAGTACTTC
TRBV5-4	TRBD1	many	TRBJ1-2	CASSLVTGGNYGYTF	TGTGCCAGCAGCTTGGTAACAGGGGGCAACTATGGCTACACCTTC
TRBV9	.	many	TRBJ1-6	CASSAGRYGGASPLHF	TGTGCCAGCAGCGCGGGGCGTTATGGAGGGGCTTCACCCCTCCACTTT
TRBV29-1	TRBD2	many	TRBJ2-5	CSVLQAGAEETQYF	TGCAGCGTCCTCCAAGCGGGGGCGGAGGAGACCCAGTACTTC
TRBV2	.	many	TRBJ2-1	CASGPGRDEQFF	TGTGCCAGCGGACCTGGGCGCGATGAGCAGTTCTTC
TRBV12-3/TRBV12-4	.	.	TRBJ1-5	CASSLRRSNQPQHF	TGTGCCAGCAGTTTACGGAGGAGCAATCAGCCCCAGCATTTT
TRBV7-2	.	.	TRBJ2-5	CASSPVTTTGETQYF	TGTGCCAGCAGCCCCGTGACCACGACTGGAGAGACCCAGTACTTC
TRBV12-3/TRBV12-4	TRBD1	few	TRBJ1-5	CASRGQETNQPQHF	TGTGCCAGCAGGGGACAGGAGACCAATCAGCCCCAGCATTTT
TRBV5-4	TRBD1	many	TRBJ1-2	CASSLEWQGGLRGYTF	TGTGCCAGCAGCTTGGAGTGGCAGGGGGGGTTACGAGGCTACACCTTC
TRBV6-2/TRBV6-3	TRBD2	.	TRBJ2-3	CASSYSTSPAYTQYF	TGTGCCAGCAGTTACTCGACTAGCCCCGCTTATACGCAGTATTTT
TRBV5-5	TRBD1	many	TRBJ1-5	CASSWTGGNQPQHF	TGTGCCAGCAGCTGGACAGGGGGCAATCAGCCCCAGCATTTT
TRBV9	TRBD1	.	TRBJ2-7	CASSVDRGPYEQYF	TGTGCCAGCAGCGTAGACAGGGGTCCCTACGAGCAGTACTTC